These 6 T cell receptor beta chains were all obtained from the same sample, sequenced in a study of CD8+CD57+ T cells in acquired aplastic anemia. Genomic DNA was employed as the template in profiling TCR beta VDJ and CDR3. TCRdb passed the reads through MiXCR, listing each CDR3 protein once. Found here are hundreds of thousands of distinct CDR3 sequences, under 80% of them singletons; the top ten hold 4%. Sequences were obtained from sorted CD4+, CD8+, or CD8+CD57+ T cells (not recorded which) from PBMCs. These receptors were obtained from a human donor in good health, serving as a control.

This clonotype was counted many times. This sequence joins TRBV6-5 and TRBJ1-3; tentative D call: TRBD1 (5 bases). V was clipped by 2 bases and J by 4 bases, with 12 bases between them. The CDR3 is 15 amino acids. Germline CDR1 reads MNHEY; CDR2 reads SVGAGI. For the CDR3, the DNA is TGTGCCAGCAGTTACGTTGCAGGGTCCGGAAACACCATATATTTT. Its translation: CASSYVAGSGNTIYF.

The chain has TRBV9 and TRBJ1-2, with a possible D match to TRBD1 (5 bases). The CDR3 runs 16 residues. Trimming removed 0 bases at V and 4 bases at J, with 16 bases between. Germline CDR1 is SGDLS and CDR2 is YYNGEE. Written as DNA, the CDR3 is TGTGCCAGCAGCGTAGTAGGGGAAGGGCCAACCTATGGCTACACCTTC. Encoded protein: CASSVVGEGPTYGYTF.

The J gene is TRBJ1-4, the V gene TRBV7-2, with no clear D. This CDR3 comprises 14 residues. V lost 4 bases, J lost 7 bases, and 13 bases lay in between. The germline V gene has CDR1 SGHTA and CDR2 FQGNSA. CDR3 nucleotide sequence: TGTGCCAGCAGCTCGGCCCTAGAGGGTGAAAAACTGTTTTTT. Translation gives CASSSALEGEKLFF.

To note about this clonotype: Because the CDR3's place on the DNA is in doubt, the DNA is left out and the CDR3 is given as listed by TCRdb. The genes are TRBV7-8 and TRBJ2-2. Per germline, CDR1 SGHVS and CDR2 FQNEAQ. The CDR3 is 16 residues long, ends included. The CDR3 here is CASSLVQETQYFGLFF.

This clonotype showed up just once. The genes are TRBV9 and TRBJ1-6; TRBD1 agrees at 8 bases. V lost 5 bases and J lost 11; bases outside the gene matches: 9. The length of the CDR3 is 14 residues. Per germline, CDR1 SGDLS and CDR2 YYNGEE. The CDR3 protein is CASSYGTGGTPLHF. In DNA, the CDR3 is TGTGCCAGCAGTTACGGGACAGGAGGGACACCCCTCCACTTT.

This clonotype was found many times. The chain is built from TRBV9 and TRBJ2-1, with 13 bases lining up with TRBD2. V shed 5 bases, J shed 8 bases, and the junction held 19 bases outside the gene matches. Germline CDR1 SGDLS, CDR2 YYNGEE. The CDR3 runs to 19 residues. Here the CDR3 DNA reads TGTGCCAGCAGTGAAGGACTAGCGGGAGTGTGGGGGGTTAGGCATGAGCAGTTCTTC. This encodes CASSEGLAGVWGVRHEQFF.